These 21 T cell receptor beta chains share one sample of origin, sequenced in a study of blood T cells in healthy people across ages. Next came a second PCR, run for about 6 to 11 cycles, which used a sample-barcoded 5' primer along with a J-beta primer mix. TCRdb re-derived calls from the 5' RACE reads in MiXCR, one entry per CDR3 protein. Of hundreds of thousands of distinct CDR3 sequences in the sample, roughly 20% are singletons; the top ten hold under 4%. The sequenced material came from blood. The origin of the receptors is a man in his 70s in good health.

The V and J genes are TRBV3-1 and TRBJ2-1, with D hard to call. Germline V CDR1 and CDR2: LGHDT, YNNKEL (reference sequence). This CDR3 is 13 amino acids long. Trimming stripped 4 bases from V and 6 bases from J, with 10 bases between. CDR3 amino acids: CASSPLPSNEQFF. The CDR3 DNA sequence: TGTGCCAGCAGCCCCCTGCCCTCCAATGAGCAGTTCTTC.

This clonotype has a single count. The rearrangement joins TRBV7-2 to TRBJ1-2; D is ambiguous. V dropped 1 base and J dropped 6 bases, with 9 bases sitting between them. The CDR3 covers 13 residues. CDR1 is SGHTA and CDR2 is FQGNSA in the germline V gene. The CDR3, as DNA: TGTGCCAGCAGCTTAGGGGCAGGAGATGGCTACACCTTC. Its protein is CASSLGAGDGYTF.

The chain links TRBV6-2 or TRBV6-3 to TRBJ2-1, with 8 bases matching TRBD1. The germline V gene has CDR1 MNHEY and CDR2 SVGEGT. CDR3 length: 16 amino acids. Trimming at V came to 2 bases and at J to 0 bases, leaving 3 bases not matched to a gene. CDR3 in amino acids: CASSYRQGSSYNEQFF. The CDR3 region has the DNA TGTGCCAGCAGTTACCGACAGGGGAGCTCCTACAATGAGCAGTTCTTC.

This chain links TRBV20-1 with TRBJ2-5, with 10 bases matching TRBD2. TRBJ2-1 matches the DNA end more closely, so the J call is doubtful. The CDR3 extends over 15 amino acids. Germline CDR1 reads DFQATT; CDR2 reads SNEGSKA (reference sequence). In nucleotides, the CDR3 is TGCAGTGCACCCCAAGCTAGCGGGAGTACCAATGAGCAGTTCTTC. Its protein is CSAPQASGSTNEQFF.

This clonotype was seen only a few times. The chain is built from TRBV5-5 and TRBJ2-1, with no clear D. The J call may not be correct, given that the DNA end is closer to TRBJ2-5. The CDR3 has 18 residues. Per the germline V gene, CDR1 is SGHKS and CDR2 is YYEKEE (reference sequence). The CDR3 DNA sequence: TGTGCCAGCAGCTTGGCCCATTCCCCCAGCAGGAGACAAGAGACCCAGTACTTC. Protein: CASSLAHSPSRRQETQYF.

The rearrangement joins TRBV20-1 to TRBJ2-3; 8 bases line up with TRBD2. The CDR3 is made up of 13 amino acids. The V and J ends lost 1 base and 8 bases, in that order; junction bases with no gene match: 5. Germline-derived CDR1 and CDR2 are DFQATT and SNEGSKA (reference sequence). As DNA, the CDR3 is TGCAGTGCTAGAGTGGCGGGAGGAAGTACGCAGTATTTT. Protein: CSARVAGGSTQYF.

The chain links TRBV20-1 to TRBJ2-5; D is perhaps TRBD1 (6 bases). V was shortened by 5 bases and J by 1 base, with 11 bases between the two germline ends. Germline values: CDR1 DFQATT, CDR2 SNEGSKA (reference sequence). The CDR3 runs 13 residues. The CDR3 DNA sequence: TGCAGTGCTTATGCGACAGGCCAAGAGACCCAGTACTTC. This encodes CSAYATGQETQYF.

The CDR3 is CATLASSGNTEAFF. DNA of the CDR3: TGTGCCACCCTCGCCTCGTCCGGGAACACTGAAGCTTTCTTT. The chain uses TRBV12-3 or TRBV12-4 and TRBJ1-1; no reliable D call. Between the trimmed V and J ends, which lost 10 bases and 1 base, there was a span of 16 bases. The CDR3 covers 14 residues.

The V call is TRBV10-3, the J call TRBJ1-2; 10 positions match TRBD1. The V gene end was trimmed by 3 bases and the J gene end by 10 bases; junction bases not matched to a gene: 8. Looked up from germline, CDR1 is ENHRY and CDR2 is SYGVKD. The CDR3 covers 14 residues. The CDR3 here is CAISEGTGDVDYTF. The DNA of the CDR3 is TGTGCCATCAGTGAAGGGACAGGGGATGTGGACTACACCTTC.

This clonotype has at least ten counts. J is TRBJ2-7 and V is TRBV14; the D gene could be TRBD1 or TRBD2 (5 bases each). Per germline, CDR1 SGHDN and CDR2 FVKESK. V lost 1 base to trimming and J lost 3 bases, with 13 bases between them. The CDR3 sequence is 15 residues long. CDR3 coding DNA: TGTGCCAGCAGCCAAGGAGGGGCTGTCTACTACGAGCAGTACTTC. Protein: CASSQGGAVYYEQYF. The full variable domain, completed using reference TRBV14 and TRBJ2-7, is EAGVTQFPSHSVIEKGQTVTLRCDPISGHDNLYWYRRVMGKEIKFLLHFVKESKQDESGMPNNRFLAERTGGTYSTLKVQPAELEDSGVYFCASSQGGAVYYEQYFGPGTRLTVT.

This clonotype has a count of ten or more. CDR3 region: CASSVDDRGIEAFF. In DNA form, the CDR3 reads TGTGCCAGCAGCGTAGACGACAGGGGGATTGAAGCTTTCTTT. This chain uses TRBV9 with TRBJ1-1, with TRBD1 matching 9 bases. The V gene end was trimmed by 0 bases and the J gene end by 7 bases; junction bases not matched to a gene: 4. This CDR3 is built from 14 residues. CDR1 is SGDLS, CDR2 YYNGEE, per germline.

This rearrangement joins TRBV28 to TRBJ1-2; 9 positions agree with TRBD1. Per the germline V gene, CDR1 is MDHEN and CDR2 is SYDVKM. The CDR3 has 16 amino acids. Losses at the gene ends were 7 bases for V and 7 bases for J; bases not matched to a gene: 16. CDR3 residues: CASTTLAPGQGGGYTF. The CDR3 region has the DNA TGTGCCAGCACTACTTTGGCTCCGGGACAGGGAGGTGGCTACACCTTC.

This clonotype has ten or more counts. This chain uses TRBV28 with TRBJ2-3; D gene uncertain. Per the germline V gene, CDR1 is MDHEN and CDR2 is SYDVKM. The CDR3 spans 12 residues. The V gene lost 6 bases and the J gene lost 8 bases, with 12 bases spanning the gap. The CDR3 DNA reads TGTGCCAGCAGCTCCAGCGCGGCTACGCAGTATTTT. This encodes CASSSSAATQYF.

This sequence joins TRBV5-1 and TRBJ2-5; 9 nucleotides align to TRBD2. Germline lookup yields CDR1 SGHRS and CDR2 YFSETQ. V shed 0 bases and J 5 bases; nucleotides not matched to a gene: 5. The CDR3 loop spans 15 amino acids. CDR3 amino acids: CASSLGPSGKETQYF. DNA for the CDR3: TGCGCCAGCAGCTTGGGTCCTAGCGGGAAGGAGACCCAGTACTTC.

This clonotype was found a few times. The rearrangement uses TRBV20-1 and TRBJ1-5, with D perhaps matching TRBD1 (6 bases). Trimming shortened V by 0 bases and J by 4 bases, and 10 bases separated the two germline ends. Looked up from germline, CDR1 is DFQATT and CDR2 is SNEGSKA (reference sequence). CDR3 length equals 14 residues. CDR3 bases: TGCAGTGCTAGAGATCCCAGGGGTAATCAGCCCCAGCATTTT. This translates into CSARDPRGNQPQHF.

The genes are TRBV5-1 and TRBJ2-5, with a weak D call TRBD2 (5 bases). Germline V CDR1 and CDR2: SGHRS, YFSETQ. The length of the CDR3 is 14 residues. Trimming took off 4 bases at V and 5 bases at J, with 15 bases between the two ends. The CDR3 nucleotides are TGCGCCAGCAGCCAACTAGTTTCATCGGAGACCCAGTACTTC. The encoded protein is CASSQLVSSETQYF.

V and J are TRBV5-1 and TRBJ2-5; the match to TRBD1 covers 7 bases. The germline V gene has CDR1 SGHRS and CDR2 YFSETQ. Trimming cost V 3 bases and J 2 bases; bases outside gene matches: 10. The CDR3 runs to 16 residues. The CDR3, as DNA: TGCGCCAGCAGCTCCTCCGGGACAGCTAAGCAAGAGACCCAGTACTTC. Protein product: CASSSSGTAKQETQYF.

This clonotype was observed a handful of times. In DNA, the CDR3 is TGTGCCACCAGCAGGAGCAGTGGTGTCCTGACTTTC. Amino acid sequence: CATSRSSGVLTF. The chain employs TRBV15 and TRBJ2-6; D remains ambiguous. This CDR3 is 12 amino acids long. V gave up 3 bases and J gave up 13 bases, with 10 bases separating them. CDR1 and CDR2 from the germline V gene are LNHNV and YYDKDF (reference sequence).

The CDR3 DNA follows: TGCAGTGCGTCCGGGGCTAGCGGGAGGGAGAAGTACTTC. Protein sequence: CSASGASGREKYF. This chain uses TRBV20-1 with TRBJ2-5; 12 nucleotides match TRBD2. CDR1 and CDR2 from the germline V gene are DFQATT and SNEGSKA (reference sequence). This CDR3 has 13 residues. The V gene end was trimmed by 6 bases and the J gene end by 12 bases; junction bases not matched to a gene: 11.

J is TRBJ2-4 and V is TRBV5-1; 11 bases fit TRBD2. The CDR3 length is 19 residues. J lost 0 bases, V lost 0 bases, and 8 bases had no gene match. CDR1 is SGHRS, CDR2 YFSETQ, per germline. The CDR3 reads CASSLDSSGRQLAKNIQYF. Written as DNA, the CDR3 is TGCGCCAGCAGCTTGGATTCTAGCGGGAGGCAACTAGCCAAAAACATTCAGTACTTC.

This clonotype was seen more than once but under ten times. This sequence joins TRBV5-4 and TRBJ2-1, with TRBD2 matching over 7 bases. The CDR3 consists of 13 residues. Losses at the gene ends were 4 bases for V and 7 bases for J; bases not matched to a gene: 5. CDR1 is SGHNT, CDR2 YYREEE, per germline (reference sequence). In nucleotides, the CDR3 is TGTGCCAGCAGCAACCTGGGGGGGAATGAGCAGTTCTTC. Amino acids: CASSNLGGNEQFF.